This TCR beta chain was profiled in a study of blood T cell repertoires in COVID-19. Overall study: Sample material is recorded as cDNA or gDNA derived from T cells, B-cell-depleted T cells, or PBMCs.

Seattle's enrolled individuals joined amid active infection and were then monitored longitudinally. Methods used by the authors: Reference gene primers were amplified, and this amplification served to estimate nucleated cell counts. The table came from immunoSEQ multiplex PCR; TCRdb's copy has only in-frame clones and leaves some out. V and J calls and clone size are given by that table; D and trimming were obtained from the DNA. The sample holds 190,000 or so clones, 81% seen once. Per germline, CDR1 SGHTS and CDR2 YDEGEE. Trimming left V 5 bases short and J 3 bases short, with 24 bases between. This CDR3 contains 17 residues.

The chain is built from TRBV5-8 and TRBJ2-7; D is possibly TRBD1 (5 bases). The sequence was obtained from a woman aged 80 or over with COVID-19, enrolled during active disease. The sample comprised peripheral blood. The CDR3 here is CASRIRFGPGQGYEQYF. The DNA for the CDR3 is TGTGCCAGCAGAATACGGTTCGGACCTGGCCAGGGCTACGAGCAGTACTTC.